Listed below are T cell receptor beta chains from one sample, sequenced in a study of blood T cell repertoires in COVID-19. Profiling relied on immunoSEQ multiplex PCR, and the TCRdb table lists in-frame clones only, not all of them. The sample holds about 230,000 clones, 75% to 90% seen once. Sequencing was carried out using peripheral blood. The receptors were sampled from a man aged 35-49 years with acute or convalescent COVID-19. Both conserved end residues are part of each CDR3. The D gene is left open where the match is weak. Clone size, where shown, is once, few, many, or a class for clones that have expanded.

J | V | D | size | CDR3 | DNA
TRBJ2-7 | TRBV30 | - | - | CAWSWDLPPYEQYF | TGTGCCTGGAGCTGGGACTTGCCACCCTACGAGCAGTACTTC
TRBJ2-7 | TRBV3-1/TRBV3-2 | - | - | CASSPRRGEQYF | TGTGCCAGCAGCCCCCGCCGGGGCGAGCAGTACTTC
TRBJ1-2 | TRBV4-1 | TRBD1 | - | CASSHRPQDRGNYGYTF | TGCGCCAGCAGCCACCGACCCCAGGACAGGGGAAACTATGGCTACACCTTC
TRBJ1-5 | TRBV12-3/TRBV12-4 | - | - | CASSLQIVEPQHF | TGTGCCAGCAGTTTACAGATCGTCGAGCCCCAGCATTTT
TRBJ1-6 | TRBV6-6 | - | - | CASSYQVRDSPLHF | TGTGCCAGCAGTTATCAAGTGAGGGATTCACCCCTCCACTTT
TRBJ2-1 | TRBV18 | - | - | CASSPPTIDEQFF | TGTGCCAGCTCACCACCGACAATCGATGAGCAGTTCTTC
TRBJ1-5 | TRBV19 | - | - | CASRGGAVQPQHF | TGTGCCAGTAGGGGGGGGGCTGTTCAGCCCCAGCATTTT
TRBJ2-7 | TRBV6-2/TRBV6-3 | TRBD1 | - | CASRYDRGIYEQYF | TGTGCCAGCAGATACGACAGGGGGATATACGAGCAGTACTTC
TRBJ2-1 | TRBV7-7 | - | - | CASSLGGPSSYNEQFF | TGTGCCAGCAGCCTCGGGGGGCCAAGCTCCTACAATGAGCAGTTCTTC
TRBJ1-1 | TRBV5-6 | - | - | CASSLLSGGNTEAFF | TGTGCCAGCAGCTTGTTATCCGGGGGGAACACTGAAGCTTTCTTT
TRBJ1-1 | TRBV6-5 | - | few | CASSFGRNTEAFF | TGTGCCAGCAGTTTTGGCAGGAACACTGAAGCTTTCTTT
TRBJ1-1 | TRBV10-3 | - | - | CAISADVLGLRGAFF | TGTGCCATCAGTGCCGACGTTCTGGGGCTTAGGGGAGCTTTCTTT
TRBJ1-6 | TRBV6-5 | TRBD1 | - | CASSLDRVVNSPLHF | TGTGCCAGCAGCCTAGACAGGGTGGTTAATTCACCCCTCCACTTT
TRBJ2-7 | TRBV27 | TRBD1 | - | CASQKTGALSYEQYF | TGTGCCAGCCAGAAGACAGGGGCCTTATCCTACGAGCAGTACTTC
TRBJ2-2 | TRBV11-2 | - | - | CASSQGQINTGELFF | TGTGCCAGCAGCCAAGGACAGATTAACACCGGGGAGCTGTTTTTT
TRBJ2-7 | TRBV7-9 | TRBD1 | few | CASSLGSGTGSYEQYF | TGTGCCAGCAGCTTAGGCTCCGGGACAGGGTCCTACGAGCAGTACTTC
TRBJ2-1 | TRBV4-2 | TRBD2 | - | CASSPGLADNEQFF | TGTGCCAGCAGCCCGGGACTAGCGGACAATGAGCAGTTCTTC
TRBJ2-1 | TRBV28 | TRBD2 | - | CASSGTSGPGGHEQFF | TGTGCCAGCAGCGGGACTAGCGGTCCGGGGGGGCATGAGCAGTTCTTC
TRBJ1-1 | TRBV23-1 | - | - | CASSHYRVWNTEAFF | TGCGCCAGCAGTCATTACAGGGTTTGGAACACTGAAGCTTTCTTT
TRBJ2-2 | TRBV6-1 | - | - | CASSEDGGGDTGELFF | TGTGCCAGCAGTGAAGACGGAGGAGGGGACACCGGGGAGCTGTTTTTT
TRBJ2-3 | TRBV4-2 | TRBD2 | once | CASSPHARGLASTDTQYF | TGTGCCAGCAGCCCCCACGCCCGGGGACTAGCCAGCACAGATACGCAGTATTTT
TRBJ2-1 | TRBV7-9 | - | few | CASSLGSKQFF | TGTGCCAGCAGCTTAGGGAGCAAGCAGTTCTTC
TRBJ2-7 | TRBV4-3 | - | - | CASSQFGGAYEQYF | TGCGCCAGCAGCCAATTTGGGGGGGCTTACGAGCAGTACTTC
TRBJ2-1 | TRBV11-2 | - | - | CASSSATGNDEQFF | TGTGCCAGCAGCTCCGCCACAGGGAACGATGAGCAGTTCTTC
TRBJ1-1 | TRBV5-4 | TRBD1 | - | CASSLKWGQGSLDTEAFF | TGTGCCAGCAGCTTAAAATGGGGACAGGGATCTCTGGACACTGAAGCTTTCTTT
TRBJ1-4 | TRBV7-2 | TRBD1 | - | CASSLGRDSFNEKLFF | TGTGCCAGCAGCTTAGGTCGGGACAGCTTTAATGAAAAACTGTTTTTT
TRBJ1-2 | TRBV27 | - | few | CASSVARSSSYTF | TGTGCCAGCAGTGTAGCCCGGAGTAGCAGCTACACCTTC
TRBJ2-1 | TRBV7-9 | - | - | CASSFPDFPNEQFF | TGTGCCAGCAGCTTCCCGGACTTTCCCAATGAGCAGTTCTTC
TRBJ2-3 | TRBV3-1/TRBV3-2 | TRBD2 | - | CASSLPRLAGKSDTQYF | TGTGCCAGCAGCCTCCCCCGATTAGCGGGGAAGTCGGATACGCAGTATTTT
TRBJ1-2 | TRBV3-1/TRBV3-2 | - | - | CASSQPQDRTRGYTF | TGTGCCAGCAGCCAACCCCAAGACAGGACCCGTGGCTACACCTTC
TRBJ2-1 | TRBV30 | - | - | CAWSGSVDFDEQFF | TGTGCCTGGAGTGGTTCAGTTGATTTCGATGAGCAGTTCTTC
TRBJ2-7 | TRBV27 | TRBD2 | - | CASSYSLAAVYEQYF | TGTGCCAGCAGTTATTCACTAGCGGCCGTCTACGAGCAGTACTTC
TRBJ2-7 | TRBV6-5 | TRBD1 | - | CASSYSWGQGPYEQYF | TGTGCCAGCAGTTACTCGTGGGGACAGGGACCTTACGAGCAGTACTTC
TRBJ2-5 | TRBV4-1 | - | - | CASSPDRTAQETQYF | TGCGCCAGCAGCCCTGACCGGACAGCACAAGAGACCCAGTACTTC
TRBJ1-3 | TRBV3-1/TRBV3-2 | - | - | CASSQDARVSGNTIYF | TGTGCCAGCAGCCAAGACGCGAGGGTCTCTGGAAACACCATATATTTT
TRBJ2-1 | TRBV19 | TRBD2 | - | CASSDLLAEQFF | TGTGCCAGTAGCGACCTACTAGCGGAGCAGTTCTTC
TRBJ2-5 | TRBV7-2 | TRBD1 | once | CASSRDRGRETQYF | TGTGCCAGCAGCCGGGACAGGGGGCGAGAGACCCAGTACTTC
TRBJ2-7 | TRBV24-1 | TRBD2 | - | CATVPTSGRTHKPYEQYF | TGTGCCACCGTGCCGACTAGCGGGAGGACTCACAAGCCCTACGAGCAGTACTTC